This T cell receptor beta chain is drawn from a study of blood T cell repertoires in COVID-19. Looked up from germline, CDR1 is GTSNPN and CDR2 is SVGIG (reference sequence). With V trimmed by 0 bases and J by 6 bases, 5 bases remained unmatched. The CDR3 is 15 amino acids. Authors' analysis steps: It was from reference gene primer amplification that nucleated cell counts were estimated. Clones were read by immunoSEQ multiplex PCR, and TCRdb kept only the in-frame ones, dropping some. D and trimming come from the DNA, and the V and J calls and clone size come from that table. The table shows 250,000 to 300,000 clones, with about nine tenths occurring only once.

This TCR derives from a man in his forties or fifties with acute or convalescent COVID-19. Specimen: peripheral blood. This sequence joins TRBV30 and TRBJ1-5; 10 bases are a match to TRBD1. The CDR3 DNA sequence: TGTGCCTGGAGTGTACTGGGACAGGGGTCTCAGCCCCAGCATTTT. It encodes CAWSVLGQGSQPQHF.